The present T cell receptor beta chain was sequenced within a study of chemoradiotherapy in HPV16-positive cancers. Findings and caveats of the study: Functional assays defining HPV-specific T cells used only a couple of HPV16-positive patients.

The CDR3 runs to 11 residues. Germline V gene lookup returns CDR1 SGHNT and CDR2 YYREEE (reference sequence). V was clipped by 3 bases and J by 6 bases, with 7 bases between them. This clone was picked up one time. The antigen is not known. Here immunoSEQ multiplex PCR was the method, and the copy in TCRdb shows in-frame clones only, minus some. The sample has approximately 30,000 clones; about 93% are singletons. The clonotype comes from a human donor with HPV-associated anogenital cancer. The chain is built from TRBV5-4 and TRBJ2-7; no firm D call. Sequencing used blood, obtained from a patient who underwent chemoradiotherapy. This CDR3 is CASSSVAEQYF. The CDR3 DNA sequence: TGTGCCAGCAGCTCGGTCGCCGAGCAGTACTTC.